Sequencing of this T cell receptor beta chain was carried out in a study of prognosis after radiotherapy for stage I lung cancer. Trimming removed 5 bases at V and 7 bases at J, with 14 bases between. CDR1 and CDR2 (germline): SEHNR, FQNEAQ (reference sequence). The CDR3 is 13 residues long. This clonotype was picked up many times. Two-round multiplex PCR on genomic DNA was the method by which TCR beta CDR3 was amplified. Each TRBV and TRBJ gene had its own primer in the first PCR round. TCRdb re-derived calls from the multiplex PCR reads in MiXCR, one entry per CDR3 protein. Found here are some 34,000 distinct CDR3 sequences, about 34% of them singletons; the top ten hold approximately 15%.

This sequence originates from a donor aged 50 or older with non-small cell lung cancer. The sequencing used PBMCs, collected before or after stereotactic body radiation therapy (not recorded which). This rearrangement joins TRBV7-9 to TRBJ1-1; D remains ambiguous. CDR3 in amino acids: CASSPPNTGEAFF. The DNA of the CDR3 is TGTGCCAGCAGCCCACCAAATACCGGTGAAGCTTTCTTT.